This entry lists 17 T cell receptor beta chains sequenced from one sample in a study of T cells in Graves' hyperthyroidism and ophthalmopathy. It was RNA transcripts that yielded the amplified TCR beta CDR3 regions. The primer set for the first-round RT-PCR of the TCR CDR3 was HTBI. TCRdb re-derived calls from the multiplex PCR reads in MiXCR, one entry per CDR3 protein. The table has approximately 630,000 distinct CDR3 sequences, around 15% seen once. Material for sequencing was blood. The receptor source for this set is a woman aged 25-40 years with Graves' hyperthyroidism.

Only a few counts were recorded for this clonotype. The V call is TRBV11-3, the J call TRBJ2-2; TRBD2 matches 9 bases. This CDR3 region has 15 residues. The germline CDR1 and CDR2 sequences are SGHNT and YENEEA. After removal of 1 base from V and 4 bases from J, the junction contained 1 base not matched to a gene. CDR3 nucleotide sequence: TGTGCCAGCAGCTTAGGGACTAGCGTCACCGGGGAGCTGTTTTTT. Protein sequence: CASSLGTSVTGELFF.

The chain joins TRBV5-6 to TRBJ2-1; D is undetermined. CDR3 length: 15 amino acids. Germline lookup yields CDR1 SGHDT and CDR2 YYEEEE. Trimming took off 4 bases at V and 1 base at J, with 12 bases between the two ends. The DNA for the CDR3 is TGTGCCAGCAGCCTGCTGGGGTTGTCCTACAATGAGCAGTTCTTC. This sequence encodes CASSLLGLSYNEQFF.

This chain joins TRBV29-1 and TRBJ2-1; TRBD1 matches 11 bases. The J segment lost 7 bases and the V segment lost 6 bases, leaving 5 bases of the junction unmatched. Germline V gives CDR1 SQVTM, CDR2 ANQGSEA. This CDR3 has 13 residues. The CDR3: CSVSGTGGNEQFF. The CDR3 region has the DNA TGCAGCGTATCCGGGACAGGGGGGAATGAGCAGTTCTTC.

This clonotype occurred many times. This chain links TRBV13 with TRBJ2-7, with TRBD2 matching over 12 bases. Germline assignment: CDR1 PRHDT and CDR2 FYEKMQ (reference sequence). The CDR3 consists of 19 residues. V was clipped by 0 bases and J by 0 bases; unmatched bases: 9. The CDR3 DNA reads TGTGCCAGCAGCTTAGGGGCTACCGGGACTAGCGGGTACTCCTACGAGCAGTACTTC. Translating it yields CASSLGATGTSGYSYEQYF.

In this sample, this clonotype turned up many times. This chain joins TRBV12-3 or TRBV12-4 and TRBJ2-5; D not certain. CDR3 length: 11 residues. Trimming took 6 bases from V and 5 from J, leaving 7 bases between them. CDR3 in amino acids: CASRSEETQYF. The DNA of the CDR3 is TGTGCCAGCAGGTCCGAGGAGACCCAGTACTTC.

The J gene is TRBJ1-2, the V gene TRBV28; D is unclear. This CDR3 is 14 amino acids long. The germline CDR1 and CDR2 sequences are MDHEN and SYDVKM. Trimming pared 4 bases from V and 5 bases from J, leaving 14 bases between. The CDR3 region is CASSSPRTEYGYTF. DNA of the CDR3: TGTGCCAGCAGTTCCCCGAGGACGGAGTATGGCTACACCTTC.

Points on this clonotype: Since a much larger clone is just one base distant, this may be a read error. The chain is built from TRBV18 and TRBJ2-1; D uncertain. Germline V lookup: CDR1 KGHSH, CDR2 LQKENI. V was shortened by 3 bases and J by 0 bases, with 15 bases between the two germline ends. This CDR3 region has 17 residues. CDR3: CASSPLLNSLSYNEQFF. The DNA of the CDR3 is TGTGCCAGCTCACCCCTGTTGAATAGCCTCTCCTACAATGAGCAGTTCTTC.

This clonotype has a count of ten or more. The chain joins TRBV9 to TRBJ2-5; perhaps TRBD1 as D (6 bases). The V gene's germline CDR1 is SGDLS and CDR2 YYNGEE. V was cut by 3 bases and J by 2 bases, with 14 bases left in between. The CDR3 sequence is 15 residues long. CDR3 sequence reads: CASSGGLGTQETQYF. The CDR3 coding sequence is TGTGCCAGCAGCGGCGGGCTAGGGACACAAGAGACCCAGTACTTC.

The V and J genes are TRBV24-1 and TRBJ1-1; D call uncertain. The CDR3 length is 16 residues. The V end was cut by 0 bases, the J end by 6 bases, with 16 bases between. Germline V CDR1 and CDR2: KGHDR, SFDVKD. The CDR3 nucleotides are TGTGCCACCAGTGATTTGCAGTTCGTGTGGTGGCCTGAAGCTTTCTTT. It encodes CATSDLQFVWWPEAFF.

This chain links TRBV20-1 with TRBJ2-3, with 8 nucleotides matching TRBD2. Germline CDR1 reads DFQATT; CDR2 reads SNEGSKA (reference sequence). There are 15 residues in the CDR3. Trimming removed 0 bases from V and 7 bases from J; junction bases left unmatched: 9. Here the CDR3 DNA reads TGCAGTGCTAGAGATTTCGGGAGGGCCTCGAATACGCAGTATTTT. Translated, it gives CSARDFGRASNTQYF.

This clonotype was observed a handful of times. The chain employs TRBV20-1 and TRBJ1-2; the match to TRBD1 covers 7 bases. Trimming removed 4 bases from V and 4 bases from J; junction bases left unmatched: 6. The CDR3 is 13 residues long. Germline CDR1 DFQATT, CDR2 SNEGSKA (reference sequence). This chain's CDR3 is CSATTGSFYGYTF. The CDR3 DNA sequence: TGCAGTGCTACGACAGGGTCGTTCTATGGCTACACCTTC.

The rearrangement joins TRBV7-9 to TRBJ2-1; D is ambiguous. Germline V lookup: CDR1 SEHNR, CDR2 FQNEAQ (reference sequence). With 1 base removed from V and 7 bases from J, the gap between germline ends came to 8 bases. This CDR3 region has 13 residues. The CDR3: CASSLGERNEQFF. The CDR3 coding sequence is TGTGCCAGCAGCTTAGGAGAGAGGAATGAGCAGTTCTTC.

This clonotype came up many times. CDR3 protein: CASSLGGSSNQPQHF. For the CDR3, the DNA is TGTGCCAGCAGTTTAGGCGGGAGTAGCAATCAGCCCCAGCATTTT. The chain employs TRBV27 and TRBJ1-5; no clear D. V lost 2 bases to trimming and J lost 0 bases, with 8 bases between them. The germline V gene has CDR1 MNHEY and CDR2 SMNVEV (reference sequence). The CDR3 has 15 residues.

This clonotype came up many times. The V gene is TRBV7-8, the J gene TRBJ1-1; D possibly corresponds to TRBD1 (5 bases). Trimming cost V 2 bases and J 6 bases, with 13 bases left between them. The CDR3 has 14 residues. Germline V gene data show CDR1 as SGHVS and CDR2 as FQNEAQ. DNA of the CDR3: TGTGCCAGCAGCTTATTACGAGGGGTGGCTGAAGCTTTCTTT. Its protein product is CASSLLRGVAEAFF.

This clonotype came up many times. This chain joins TRBV5-1 and TRBJ1-5; 8 bases align to TRBD1. The germline gives CDR1 SGHRS, CDR2 YFSETQ. The ends lost 4 bases at V and 2 bases at J; junction bases unmatched: 8. The CDR3 consists of 16 residues. In DNA, the CDR3 is TGCGCCAGCAGCCTCGGACAGGGCGGTGGCAATCAGCCCCAGCATTTT. Its translation: CASSLGQGGGNQPQHF.

This clonotype appeared a few times. The V gene is TRBV2, the J gene TRBJ2-2; 12 bases fit TRBD1. CDR1 SNHLY and CDR2 FYNNEI come from the germline V gene. With 6 bases clipped from V and 4 bases from J, the junction kept 3 bases outside the gene matches. The CDR3 sequence is 15 residues long. In nucleotides, the CDR3 is TGTGCCAGCAGCCGGGACAGGGGGCTCACCGGGGAGCTGTTTTTT. Protein sequence: CASSRDRGLTGELFF.

This clonotype was seen only a few times. This rearrangement joins TRBV29-1 to TRBJ2-2; tentatively, D is TRBD2 (5 bases). V lost 6 bases and J lost 0, with 8 bases in between. CDR3 size: 13 residues. Germline V CDR1 and CDR2: SQVTM, ANQGSEA. The CDR3 sequence: CSVEVPNTGELFF. Here the CDR3 DNA reads TGCAGCGTGGAGGTCCCGAACACCGGGGAGCTGTTTTTT.